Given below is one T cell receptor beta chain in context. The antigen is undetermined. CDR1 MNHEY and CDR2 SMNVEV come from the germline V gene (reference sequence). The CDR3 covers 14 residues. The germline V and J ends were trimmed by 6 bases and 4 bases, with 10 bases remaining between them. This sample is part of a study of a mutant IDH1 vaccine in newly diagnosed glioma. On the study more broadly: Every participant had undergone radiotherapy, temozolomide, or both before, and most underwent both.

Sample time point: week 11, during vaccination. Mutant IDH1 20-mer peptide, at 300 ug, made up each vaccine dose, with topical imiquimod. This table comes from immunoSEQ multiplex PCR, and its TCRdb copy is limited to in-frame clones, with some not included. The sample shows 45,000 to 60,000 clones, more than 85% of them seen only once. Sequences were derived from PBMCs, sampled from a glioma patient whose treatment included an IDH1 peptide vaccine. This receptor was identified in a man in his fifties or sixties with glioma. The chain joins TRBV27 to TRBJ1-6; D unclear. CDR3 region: CASRSPGYNSPLHF. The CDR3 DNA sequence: TGTGCCAGCAGATCCCCGGGGTATAATTCACCCCTCCACTTT.